The 30 T cell receptor beta chains presented below share a single source sample, sequenced in a study of CD8+ T cells in alopecia areata. Treatment denoted: oral pan-JAK inhibitor, 5-10 mg twice daily. It was cDNA, reverse transcribed from extracted RNA, that served as the sequencing template. TCRdb's table, derived via immunoSEQ multiplex PCR, lists solely in-frame clones and lacks some. Of 200,000 to 250,000 clones listed, under 70% are singletons. The sample was CD4+ T cells sorted from blood, taken between weeks 43 and 45, from a patient treated with tofacitinib. The receptor source for this set is a human donor with alopecia areata.

This clone was counted a single time. The chain links TRBV18 to TRBJ1-2; 10 positions agree with TRBD1. Trimming removed 3 bases from V and 8 bases from J; junction bases left unmatched: 3. Germline CDR1 KGHSH, CDR2 LQKENI. The CDR3 is 13 amino acids. CDR3 bases: TGTGCCAGCTCACCCGGGACAGGGGAAGGCTACACCTTC. This translates into CASSPGTGEGYTF. The complete variable domain, with remaining parts taken from reference TRBV18 and TRBJ1-2, reads NAGVMQNPRHLVRRRGQEARLRCSPMKGHSHVYWYRQLPEEGLKFMVYLQKENIIDESGMPKERFSAEFPKEGPSILRIQQVVRGDSAAYFCASSPGTGEGYTFGSGTRLTVV.

The CDR3 bases are TGCAGCGTTCTAATCGGGGGACACGAGCAGTACTTC. It encodes CSVLIGGHEQYF. The rearrangement links TRBV29-1 to TRBJ2-7; possibly TRBD2 for D (6 bases). Germline CDR1 reads SQVTM; CDR2 reads ANQGSEA. This CDR3 comprises 12 residues. The V end was cut by 5 bases, the J end by 5 bases, with 13 bases between.

The V gene is TRBV10-3, the J gene TRBJ2-1, with no clear D. Germline V gives CDR1 ENHRY, CDR2 SYGVKD. The CDR3 covers 13 residues. The germline V and J ends were trimmed by 8 bases and 8 bases, with 16 bases remaining between them. The CDR3 here is CAIQDPARDEQFF. The CDR3 nucleotides read TGTGCCATCCAAGATCCTGCTAGGGATGAGCAGTTCTTC.

This clone was found a few times. The chain carries TRBV29-1 and TRBJ2-2, with 15 bases that match TRBD2. Germline values: CDR1 SQVTM, CDR2 ANQGSEA. The J segment lost 1 base and the V segment lost 7 bases, leaving 4 bases of the junction unmatched. The CDR3 consists of 16 residues. CDR3 coding DNA: TGCAGCGCCATGGGACTAGCGGGGGGGAACACCGGGGAGCTGTTTTTT. This translates into CSAMGLAGGNTGELFF.

The chain has TRBV4-3 and TRBJ1-2, with D possibly being TRBD1 (6 bases). The CDR3 spans 16 residues. Germline assignment: CDR1 LGHNA and CDR2 YSLEER. V was trimmed by 6 bases and J by 5 bases, leaving 22 bases between them. CDR3 amino acids: CASRAVGGFERYGYTF. The CDR3 DNA is TGCGCCAGCAGGGCCGTGGGGGGCTTTGAGCGATATGGCTACACCTTC.

In DNA form, the CDR3 reads TGCAGCGGGAAACAGGGGCCCAATCAGCCCCAGCATTTT. Its protein product is CSGKQGPNQPQHF. The chain couples TRBV29-1 to TRBJ1-5; 7 bases map to TRBD1. The CDR3 runs 13 residues. V dropped 7 bases and J dropped 3; count of bases not matched to a gene: 6. Germline V gene sequence: CDR1 SQVTM, CDR2 ANQGSEA.

This clone appeared a single time. The J gene is TRBJ1-2, the V gene TRBV30; 7 bases match TRBD1. The CDR3 loop spans 13 amino acids. Trimming took 2 bases from V and 2 from J; bases not matched to a gene: 2. Germline CDR1 reads GTSNPN; CDR2 reads SVGIG (reference sequence). CDR3 sequence reads: CAWSSGGNYGYTF. The CDR3 region has the DNA TGTGCCTGGAGTTCAGGGGGAAACTATGGCTACACCTTC. The variable domain in full, with the rest retrieved from reference TRBV30 and TRBJ1-2, is SQTIHQWPATLVQPVGSPLSLECTVEGTSNPNLYWYRQAAGRGLQLLFYSVGIGQISSEVPQNLSASRPQDRQFILSSKKLLLSDSGFYLCAWSSGGNYGYTFGSGTRLTVV.

The V and J genes are TRBV5-1 and TRBJ2-4; 7 nucleotides align to TRBD2. V lost 0 bases, J lost 6 bases, and 6 bases stayed unmatched. Per the germline V gene, CDR1 is SGHRS and CDR2 is YFSETQ. This CDR3 has 15 amino acids. The CDR3 bases are TGCGCCAGCAGCTTGGCGGGCGGGGGAACAAACATTCAGTACTTC. Amino acids: CASSLAGGGTNIQYF. Drawing the rest from reference TRBV5-1 and TRBJ2-4, the complete variable domain is KAGVTQTPRYLIKTRGQQVTLSCSPISGHRSVSWYQQTPGQGLQFLFEYFSETQRNKGNFPGRFSGRQFSNSRSEMNVSTLELGDSALYLCASSLAGGGTNIQYFGAGTRLSVL.

The chain uses TRBV19 and TRBJ2-1; 8 bases map to TRBD1. This CDR3 comprises 13 residues. V lost 5 bases and J lost 10; bases outside the gene matches: 7. Per germline, CDR1 LNHDA and CDR2 SQIVND (reference sequence). In nucleotides, the CDR3 is TGTGCCAGTAGTGAGGGACAGGCCGGGGAGCAGTTCTTC. Translating it yields CASSEGQAGEQFF.

This clone was observed once. This rearrangement joins TRBV5-1 to TRBJ1-1; D uncertain. Germline assignment: CDR1 SGHRS and CDR2 YFSETQ. This CDR3 contains 13 residues. Trimming cost V 0 bases and J 6 bases, with 9 bases left between them. CDR3 nucleotides: TGCGCCAGCAGCTTGGATCCCGGGCCTGAAGCTTTCTTT. It specifies CASSLDPGPEAFF.

The V gene is TRBV15, the J gene TRBJ1-4, with D perhaps TRBD1 (5 bases). This CDR3 spans 15 amino acids. The germline V and J ends were trimmed by 1 base and 7 bases, with 13 bases remaining between them. CDR1 and CDR2 (germline): LNHNV, YYDKDF (reference sequence). DNA of the CDR3: TGTGCCACCAGCAGAGTGGGCCAGGGCGGTGAAAAACTGTTTTTT. Protein: CATSRVGQGGEKLFF.

The chain is built from TRBV5-1 and TRBJ1-2; maybe TRBD1 (6 bases). CDR3 length equals 15 residues. CDR1 is SGHRS and CDR2 is YFSETQ in the germline V gene. The V end was cut by 3 bases, the J end by 3 bases, with 15 bases between. CDR3 amino acids: CASSYTQPGDYGYTF. CDR3 DNA sequence: TGCGCCAGCAGCTACACCCAGCCAGGGGACTATGGCTACACCTTC. The full variable domain, with the rest looked up from reference TRBV5-1 and TRBJ1-2, is KAGVTQTPRYLIKTRGQQVTLSCSPISGHRSVSWYQQTPGQGLQFLFEYFSETQRNKGNFPGRFSGRQFSNSRSEMNVSTLELGDSALYLCASSYTQPGDYGYTFGSGTRLTVV.

Note on this clone: The identical CDR3 is also encoded by other nucleotide sequences in the sample. The V and J genes are TRBV6-6 and TRBJ1-2; D is possibly TRBD1 (5 bases). The V and J ends lost 5 bases and 5 bases respectively, with 9 bases between them. This CDR3 has 12 residues. CDR1 and CDR2 from the germline V gene are MNHNY and SVGAGI (reference sequence). In DNA, the CDR3 is TGTGCCAGCAGTCCTGGGGCGTATGGCTACACCTTC. It yields the protein CASSPGAYGYTF.

V usage is TRBV29-1 and J usage is TRBJ1-1, with no clear D. V was trimmed by 1 base and J by 3 bases, leaving 12 bases between them. Per germline, CDR1 SQVTM and CDR2 ANQGSEA. The CDR3 runs to 14 residues. The CDR3 coding sequence is TGCAGCGTTGAAGTGGCGGTTGGTTACACTGAAGCTTTCTTT. It specifies CSVEVAVGYTEAFF.

DNA for the CDR3: TGTGCCAGCAGCTCCCAGACAGCGGAATATAGTGGCTACACCTTC. The encoded protein is CASSSQTAEYSGYTF. The genes are TRBV7-9 and TRBJ1-2; a weak D match, TRBD1 (5 bases). V lost 4 bases, J lost 7 bases, and 19 bases lay in between. The CDR3 has 15 residues. Looked up from germline, CDR1 is SEHNR and CDR2 is FQNEAQ (reference sequence). Combining the CDR3 with reference TRBV7-9 and TRBJ1-2 gives the whole variable domain DTGVSQNPRHKITKRGQNVTFRCDPISEHNRLYWYRQTLGQGPEFLTYFQNEAQLEKSRLLSDRFSAERPKGSFSTLEIQRTEQGDSAMYLCASSSQTAEYSGYTFGSGTRLTVV.

V gene TRBV29-1 combines with J gene TRBJ1-1; D is uncertain. Germline CDR1 is SQVTM and CDR2 is ANQGSEA. V lost 3 bases and J 7 bases, leaving 9 bases between the germline ends. CDR3 length: 11 residues. The CDR3 DNA reads as TGCAGCGTTGATTACAGTAATGAAGCTTTCTTT. Translated: CSVDYSNEAFF.

The CDR3 DNA follows: TGTGCCAGTAGCGGACAGGCGGGGGCCAACGTCCTGACTTTC. Encoded protein: CASSGQAGANVLTF. V and J are TRBV19 and TRBJ2-6; 7 nucleotides agree with TRBD1. V lost 6 bases to trimming and J lost 4 bases; unmatched junction nucleotides: 3. There are 14 residues in the CDR3. Germline V gives CDR1 LNHDA, CDR2 SQIVND (reference sequence).

V and J are TRBV25-1 and TRBJ2-1; D gene uncertain. The CDR3 totals 14 residues. Germline V gene sequence: CDR1 MGHDK, CDR2 SYGVNS. The V gene lost 4 bases and the J gene lost 10 bases, with 17 bases spanning the gap. DNA of the CDR3: TGTGCCAGCAGTGCGGTGGGCAGACTCGGGGAGCAGTTCTTC. Encoded protein: CASSAVGRLGEQFF.

The chain uses TRBV29-1 and TRBJ1-2; 7 bases fit TRBD1. Germline V lookup: CDR1 SQVTM, CDR2 ANQGSEA. After removal of 1 base from V and 6 bases from J, the junction contained 5 bases not matched to a gene. The CDR3 has 13 residues. The CDR3 DNA is TGCAGCGTTGAAGCTGACGACAGGGATGGCTACACCTTC. This gives the protein CSVEADDRDGYTF. Together with reference TRBV29-1 and TRBJ1-2, the CDR3 gives the full variable domain: SAVISQKPSRDICQRGTSLTIQCQVDSQVTMMFWYRQQPGQSLTLIATANQGSEATYESGFVIDKFPISRPNLTFSTLTVSNMSPEDSSIYLCSVEADDRDGYTFGSGTRLTVV.

The chain joins TRBV7-8 to TRBJ1-1; D may be TRBD1 (6 bases). The V end was cut by 1 base, the J end by 8 bases, with 14 bases between. CDR1 is SGHVS, CDR2 FQNEAQ, per germline. The length of the CDR3 is 14 residues. In nucleotides, the CDR3 is TGTGCCAGCAGCTTAGGGGCCACCGGGACAGAAGCTTTCTTT. Its protein product is CASSLGATGTEAFF.

The rearrangement links TRBV15 to TRBJ1-1, with TRBD1 matching over 8 bases. This CDR3 is built from 14 residues. V lost 4 bases to trimming and J lost 1 base; unmatched junction nucleotides: 2. The V gene's germline CDR1 is LNHNV and CDR2 YYDKDF (reference sequence). CDR3 DNA: TGTGCCACCAGCATGGACAGGGCGAACACTGAAGCTTTCTTT. Translating it yields CATSMDRANTEAFF.

This chain connects TRBV6-5 to TRBJ1-1, with D uncertain. The CDR3 sequence is 13 residues long. Trimming cost V 8 bases and J 0 bases, with 10 bases left between them. The V gene's germline CDR1 is MNHEY and CDR2 SVGAGI. The chain's CDR3 is CASRWTLNTEAFF. The CDR3 DNA sequence: TGTGCCAGCCGTTGGACTTTGAACACTGAAGCTTTCTTT.

V gene TRBV7-2 combines with J gene TRBJ2-2; D call uncertain. Deletions cut 4 bases from V and 5 bases from J, with 2 bases between. The CDR3 sequence is 11 residues long. The germline CDR1 and CDR2 sequences are SGHTA and FQGNSA. This CDR3 is CASSSTGELFF. The DNA of the CDR3 is TGTGCCAGCAGCTCTACCGGGGAGCTGTTTTTT. The full variable domain, in which reference TRBV7-2 and TRBJ2-2 provide the parts outside the CDR3, is GAGVSQSPSNKVTEKGKDVELRCDPISGHTALYWYRQSLGQGLEFLIYFQGNSAPDKSGLPSDRFSAERTGGSVSTLTIQRTQQEDSAVYLCASSSTGELFFGEGSRLTVL.

The chain joins TRBV18 to TRBJ2-7; D not resolved. Trimming pared 0 bases from V and 2 bases from J, leaving 8 bases between. The germline gives CDR1 KGHSH, CDR2 LQKENI. This CDR3 is built from 14 residues. CDR3 loop: CASSPPANPYEQYF. The CDR3 nucleotides are TGTGCCAGCTCACCACCCGCCAACCCCTACGAGCAGTACTTC.

This clone was recorded only once. The chain combines TRBV6-5 with TRBJ1-2; no definite D call. The V end was cut by 2 bases, the J end by 6 bases, with 10 bases between. The CDR3 runs to 13 residues. In germline, CDR1 is MNHEY, CDR2 SVGAGI. The CDR3: CASSYRQGHGYTF. The CDR3 bases are TGTGCCAGCAGTTACCGACAAGGGCATGGCTACACCTTC.

The chain has TRBV11-2 and TRBJ2-2; unclear D gene. The CDR3 sequence is 14 residues long. Germline values: CDR1 SGHAT, CDR2 FQNNGV. V lost 4 bases to trimming and J lost 5 bases, with 11 bases between them. CDR3 nucleotide sequence: TGTGCCAGCAGCTCCATAAGGGCGACCGGGGAGCTGTTTTTT. Translation: CASSSIRATGELFF.

This clone came up once. The rearrangement links TRBV29-1 to TRBJ2-6; D gene uncertain. CDR1 is SQVTM and CDR2 is ANQGSEA in the germline V gene. The CDR3 totals 15 residues. V was trimmed by 4 bases and J by 0 bases, leaving 10 bases between them. CDR3 loop: CSVVGTNSGANVLTF. The CDR3 nucleotides read TGCAGCGTTGTGGGCACCAACTCTGGGGCCAACGTCCTGACTTTC.

V is TRBV27 and J is TRBJ1-1; 9 positions agree with TRBD1. The V gene end was trimmed by 1 base and the J gene end by 4 bases; junction bases not matched to a gene: 10. Germline CDR1 reads MNHEY; CDR2 reads SMNVEV (reference sequence). The CDR3 length is 17 residues. The CDR3 DNA is TGTGCCAGCAGTTTATTTCGGACAGGGGCATCAGGCACTGAAGCTTTCTTT. Amino acid sequence: CASSLFRTGASGTEAFF.

The V and J genes are TRBV7-2 and TRBJ1-2; tentatively, D is TRBD1 (5 bases). There are 13 residues in the CDR3. Looked up from germline, CDR1 is SGHTA and CDR2 is FQGNSA. DNA for the CDR3: TGTGCAAACGCCCAGGGTTTGGTTGGAGGCTACACCTTC. As protein: CANAQGLVGGYTF.

The J gene is TRBJ2-5, the V gene TRBV7-6; D ambiguous. The CDR3 extends over 13 amino acids. Between the trimmed V and J ends, which lost 1 base and 5 bases, there was a span of 8 bases. From germline, CDR1 is SGHVS and CDR2 FNYEAQ. CDR3 DNA sequence: TGTGCCAGCAGCTTAGTGAACACGGAGACCCAGTACTTC. Protein: CASSLVNTETQYF.